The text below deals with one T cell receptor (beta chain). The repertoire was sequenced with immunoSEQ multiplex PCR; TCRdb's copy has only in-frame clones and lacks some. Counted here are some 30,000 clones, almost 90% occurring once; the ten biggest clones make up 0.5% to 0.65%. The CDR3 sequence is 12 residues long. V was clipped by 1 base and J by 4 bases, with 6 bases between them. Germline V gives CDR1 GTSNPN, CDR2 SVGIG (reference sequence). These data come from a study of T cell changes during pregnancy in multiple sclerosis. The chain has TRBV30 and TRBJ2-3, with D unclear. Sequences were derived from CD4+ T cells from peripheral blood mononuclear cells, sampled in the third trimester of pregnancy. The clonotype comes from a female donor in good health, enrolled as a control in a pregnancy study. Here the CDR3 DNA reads TGTGCCTGGAGTGGGGCTCCAGATACGCAGTATTTT. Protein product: CAWSGAPDTQYF.